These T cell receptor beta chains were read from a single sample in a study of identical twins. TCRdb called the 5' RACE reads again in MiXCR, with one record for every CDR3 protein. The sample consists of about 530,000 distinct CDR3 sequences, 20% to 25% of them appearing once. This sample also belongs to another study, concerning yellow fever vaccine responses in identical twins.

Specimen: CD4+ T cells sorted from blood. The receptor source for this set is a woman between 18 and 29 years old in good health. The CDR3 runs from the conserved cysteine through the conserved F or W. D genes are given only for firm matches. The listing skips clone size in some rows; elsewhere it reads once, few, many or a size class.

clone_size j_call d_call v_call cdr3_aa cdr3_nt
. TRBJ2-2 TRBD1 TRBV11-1 CASSYGPGTGTNTGELFF TGTGCCAGCAGCTATGGCCCCGGGACAGGGACGAACACCGGGGAGCTGTTTTTT
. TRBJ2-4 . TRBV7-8 CASSHGPRDDKNIQYF TGTGCCAGCAGCCACGGGCCGAGGGACGACAAAAACATTCAGTACTTC
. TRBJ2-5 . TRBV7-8 CASGRNQETQYF TGTGCCAGCGGCAGGAACCAAGAGACCCAGTACTTC
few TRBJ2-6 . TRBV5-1 CASSLMGNSGANVLTF TGCGCCAGCAGCTTGATGGGAAACTCTGGGGCCAACGTCCTGACTTTC
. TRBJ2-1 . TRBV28 CASSTSILAYQFF TGTGCCAGCAGTACATCAATCCTAGCCTATCAGTTCTTC
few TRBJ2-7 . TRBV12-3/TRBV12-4 CASSSSEVAHEQYF TGTGCCAGCAGCTCAAGCGAGGTAGCCCACGAGCAGTACTTC
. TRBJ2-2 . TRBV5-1 CASSVETTGTGELFF TGCGCCAGCAGCGTGGAGACCACGGGCACCGGGGAGCTGTTTTTT
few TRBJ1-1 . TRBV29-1 CSGRETYTEAFF TGCAGCGGACGTGAGACGTACACTGAAGCTTTCTTT
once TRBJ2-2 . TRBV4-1 CASSQVFGSDTGELFF TGCGCCAGCAGCCAAGTTTTTGGTTCAGACACCGGGGAGCTGTTTTTT
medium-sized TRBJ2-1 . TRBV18 CASSPYQGTEQFF TGTGCCAGCTCACCATATCAGGGCACTGAGCAGTTCTTC
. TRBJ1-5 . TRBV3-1 CASSQGGFNQPQHF TGTGCCAGCAGCCAAGGAGGGTTCAATCAGCCCCAGCATTTT
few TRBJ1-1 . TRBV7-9 CASSHARQNTEAFF TGTGCCAGCAGCCACGCGCGGCAGAACACTGAAGCTTTCTTT
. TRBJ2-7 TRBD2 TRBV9 CASSETGTSSEQYF TGTGCCAGCAGCGAAACCGGGACTAGCTCCGAGCAGTACTTC
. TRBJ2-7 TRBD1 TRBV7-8 CASSLNPGQGFDEQYF TGTGCCAGCAGCTTGAATCCGGGACAGGGGTTCGACGAGCAGTACTTC
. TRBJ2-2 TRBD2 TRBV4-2 CASSQPGLAGDTGELFF TGTGCCAGCAGCCAACCGGGACTAGCGGGAGACACCGGGGAGCTGTTTTTT